These 31 T cell receptor beta chains were all obtained from the same sample, sequenced in a study of T cell repertoires in cytomegalovirus infection. TCRdb re-derived calls from the reads in MiXCR, one entry per CDR3 protein. The sample yields 700,000 to 900,000 distinct CDR3 sequences, 25% to 35% seen once. Their antigens remain unidentified. The material was cultured CD8+ T cells from PBMCs, obtained from culture after CMV antigen stimulation. These receptors came from a human donor in good health (CMV status not recorded). Some clones in this sample may be carry-over from other donors' samples.

This clonotype showed up just a few times. The chain combines TRBV20-1 with TRBJ2-1; 9 bases fit TRBD2. Trimming took 1 base from V and 9 from J; bases not matched to a gene: 7. The CDR3 totals 14 residues. Germline assignment: CDR1 DFQATT and CDR2 SNEGSKA (reference sequence). The CDR3 spells CSARALAGPFEQFF. DNA for the CDR3: TGCAGTGCTAGAGCCCTAGCGGGGCCATTTGAGCAGTTCTTC.

The chain carries TRBV6-5 and TRBJ1-3, with D unresolved. This CDR3 contains 11 residues. From germline, CDR1 is MNHEY and CDR2 SVGAGI. The V end lost 6 bases, the J end lost 5 bases, and 5 bases lay between the germline ends. CDR3 in DNA: TGTGCCAGCAGGCGGCGAAACACCATATATTTT. This translates into CASRRRNTIYF.

This clonotype was seen a few times. The gene calls are TRBV12-3 or TRBV12-4 and TRBJ2-7; 7 bases fit TRBD1. The length of the CDR3 is 11 residues. V lost 8 bases, J lost 6 bases, and 4 bases stayed unmatched. This CDR3 is CASGAGGEQYV. CDR3 bases: TGTGCCAGCGGGGCAGGGGGCGAGCAGTACGTC.

In this sample, this clonotype turned up a few times. The CDR3 nucleotides read TGTGCCAGCAGTTACGATGGGGCCACTGAAGCTTTCTTT. Protein product: CASSYDGATEAFF. The chain has TRBV6-5 and TRBJ1-1; maybe TRBD1 (5 bases). The V end was cut by 2 bases, the J end by 4 bases, with 8 bases between. This CDR3 comprises 13 residues. CDR1 MNHEY and CDR2 SVGAGI come from the germline V gene.

This clonotype has ten or more counts. The chain is built from TRBV7-2 and TRBJ2-5, with 7 positions matching TRBD1. Germline V CDR1 and CDR2: SGHTA, FQGNSA. V was pared by 2 bases and J by 1 base, with 13 bases of the junction left unmatched. CDR3 length: 18 amino acids. CDR3 DNA sequence: TGTGCCAGCAGCTTAAAGGAGGACAGGACGCGCGCCCAAGAGACCCAGTACTTC. It encodes CASSLKEDRTRAQETQYF. Looking up the rest from reference TRBV7-2 and TRBJ2-5 gives the full variable domain: GAGVSQSPSNKVTEKGKDVELRCDPISGHTALYWYRQSLGQGLEFLIYFQGNSAPDKSGLPSDRFSAERTGGSVSTLTIQRTQQEDSAVYLCASSLKEDRTRAQETQYFGPGTRLLVL.

The chain uses TRBV27 and TRBJ1-2; D gene unclear. CDR1 is MNHEY and CDR2 is SMNVEV in the germline V gene (reference sequence). The CDR3 is made up of 13 amino acids. The germline V and J ends were trimmed by 3 bases and 6 bases, with 11 bases remaining between them. The DNA of the CDR3 is TGTGCCAGCAGTTTCTCCCCGATCGATGGCTACACCTTC. Encoded protein: CASSFSPIDGYTF.

The CDR3 coding sequence is TGCAGTGCTTTAGGGTCCGGGACAGGGGACTCCCTACCTTATGGCTACACCTTC. It yields the protein CSALGSGTGDSLPYGYTF. The gene calls are TRBV20-1 and TRBJ1-2; 10 nucleotides agree with TRBD1. Trimming removed 5 bases from V and 5 bases from J; junction bases left unmatched: 20. Per germline, CDR1 DFQATT and CDR2 SNEGSKA (reference sequence). CDR3 length: 18 residues.

This clonotype has a handful of counts. V and J are TRBV7-6 and TRBJ1-3; D is unresolved. Germline V gene lookup returns CDR1 SGHVS and CDR2 FNYEAQ. Trimming stripped 0 bases from V and 0 bases from J, with 15 bases between. The CDR3 extends over 18 amino acids. CDR3 region: CASSLATTQAYSGNTIYF. Written as DNA, the CDR3 is TGTGCCAGCAGCTTAGCAACCACCCAGGCGTACTCTGGAAACACCATATATTTT.

The chain joins TRBV24-1 to TRBJ2-3; 9 bases are shared with TRBD1. This CDR3 has 15 residues. The germline CDR1 and CDR2 sequences are KGHDR and SFDVKD. The V and J ends lost 7 bases and 5 bases, in that order; junction bases with no gene match: 9. The CDR3 sequence is CATRGGQGWEDTQYF. CDR3 DNA: TGTGCCACCAGGGGAGGACAGGGGTGGGAAGATACGCAGTATTTT.

This clonotype appeared a few times. This chain connects TRBV27 to TRBJ2-1; perhaps TRBD1 as D (5 bases). Germline CDR1 MNHEY, CDR2 SMNVEV (reference sequence). Trimming removed 2 bases at V and 10 bases at J, with 12 bases between. This CDR3 comprises 13 residues. CDR3 sequence reads: CASSLGASREQFF. The CDR3 DNA sequence: TGTGCCAGCAGTTTAGGGGCCTCTCGAGAGCAGTTCTTC.

The V call is TRBV4-2, the J call TRBJ2-5; tentatively, D is TRBD2 (5 bases). The germline V gene encodes CDR1 LGHNA and CDR2 YNFKEQ. The CDR3 has 15 residues. Trimming removed 4 bases at V and 4 bases at J, with 16 bases between. The CDR3 nucleotides are TGTGCCAGCAGCCCTAGTAAACCCGCGGGAGAGACCCAGTACTTC. Translating gives CASSPSKPAGETQYF.

The genes are TRBV6-5 and TRBJ2-1; possibly TRBD1 or TRBD2 for D (6 bases each). Germline values: CDR1 MNHEY, CDR2 SVGAGI. This CDR3 is 15 amino acids long. Trimming cost V 2 bases and J 5 bases, with 13 bases left between them. The CDR3 is CASSYPRRGDNEQFF. In DNA form, the CDR3 reads TGTGCCAGCAGTTACCCCCGAAGGGGGGACAATGAGCAGTTCTTC.

There are a few counts of this clonotype. The V call is TRBV20-1, the J call TRBJ2-7; 8 bases agree with TRBD1. Germline V gene data show CDR1 as DFQATT and CDR2 as SNEGSKA (reference sequence). With 1 base clipped from V and 3 bases from J, the junction kept 5 bases outside the gene matches. This CDR3 contains 14 residues. The CDR3 protein is CSARVQGGVYEQYF. The CDR3 DNA is TGCAGTGCTAGAGTACAGGGGGGAGTCTACGAGCAGTACTTC.

V usage is TRBV6-2 or TRBV6-3 and J usage is TRBJ2-7, with D possibly called TRBD1 or TRBD2 (7 bases each). The V end lost 0 bases, the J end lost 0 bases, and 12 bases lay between the germline ends. In germline, CDR1 is MNHEY, CDR2 SVGEGT. There are 16 residues in the CDR3. The CDR3 DNA follows: TGTGCCAGCAGTTACTCAGCCAGGGGGGGCTCCTACGAGCAGTACGTC. Protein sequence: CASSYSARGGSYEQYV.

The chain has TRBV6-2 or TRBV6-3 and TRBJ2-6, with 9 bases aligning to TRBD1. Germline CDR1 is MNHEY and CDR2 is SVGEGT. V lost 0 bases and J lost 0; bases outside the gene matches: 9. CDR3 length: 20 amino acids. The DNA of the CDR3 is TGTGCCAGCAGTTACTCACGGACAGGGGACTCCAGCTCTGGGGCCAACGTCCTGACTTTC. Translation: CASSYSRTGDSSSGANVLTF.

The chain carries TRBV11-2 and TRBJ2-1, with unresolved D. Per the germline V gene, CDR1 is SGHAT and CDR2 is FQNNGV. The CDR3 covers 13 residues. The V gene lost 5 bases and the J gene lost 5 bases, with 10 bases spanning the gap. CDR3 bases: TGTGCCAGCAGCAGTATGCCCAACAATGAGCAGTTCTTC. It yields the protein CASSSMPNNEQFF.

This clonotype was recorded many times. An end of the junction differs from the germline gene, which may be a read error. V and J are TRBV7-7 and TRBJ2-1; unclear D gene. The CDR3 spans 13 residues. The germline V gene encodes CDR1 SSHAT and CDR2 FNYEAQ (reference sequence). As DNA, the CDR3 is TGTGCTAGCAGCTTAGGAAGGGCCGGTGAGCAGTTCTTC. Amino acid sequence: CASSLGRAGEQFF.

CDR3 DNA sequence: TGTGCCAGCACCTTTACAGGGAACACTGAAGCTTTCTTT. It yields the protein CASTFTGNTEAFF. The rearrangement joins TRBV6-2 or TRBV6-3 to TRBJ1-1; D possibly corresponds to TRBD1 (5 bases). V lost 7 bases and J 1 base, leaving 10 bases between the germline ends. The germline V gene has CDR1 MNHEY and CDR2 SVGEGT. The CDR3 has 13 amino acids.

The J gene is TRBJ1-6, the V gene TRBV4-3; no clear D. V was cut by 0 bases and J by 7 bases, with 13 bases left in between. The CDR3 has 16 amino acids. The germline CDR1 and CDR2 sequences are LGHNA and YSLEER. In DNA form, the CDR3 reads TGCGCCAGCAGCCAAGAGAATCTGGCACTCAATTCACCCCTCCACTTT. Translated, it gives CASSQENLALNSPLHF.

This clonotype was picked up a small number of times. The V call is TRBV12-3 or TRBV12-4, the J call TRBJ1-3; D is unresolved. The CDR3 runs to 14 residues. V dropped 6 bases and J dropped 4 bases, with 13 bases sitting between them. The CDR3 nucleotides read TGTGCCAGCAGGCTAACTCGTAGAGGAAACACCATATATTTT. It translates to CASRLTRRGNTIYF.

The chain uses TRBV10-3 and TRBJ2-6, with 8 positions matching TRBD1. This CDR3 contains 17 residues. V dropped 4 bases and J dropped 0; count of bases not matched to a gene: 5. Per the germline V gene, CDR1 is ENHRY and CDR2 is SYGVKD. CDR3 in DNA: TGTGCCATCAGTGTGCGGGACAGGCCCTCTGGGGCCAACGTCCTGACTTTC. Amino acid sequence: CAISVRDRPSGANVLTF.

This rearrangement joins TRBV7-9 to TRBJ2-7; tentatively, D is TRBD2 (5 bases). V gave up 4 bases and J gave up 3 bases, with 19 bases separating them. The length of the CDR3 is 16 residues. In germline, CDR1 is SEHNR, CDR2 FQNEAQ (reference sequence). CDR3 residues: CASSSLLGPAGYEQYF. CDR3 coding DNA: TGTGCCAGCAGCTCTCTTTTGGGCCCGGCGGGCTACGAGCAGTACTTC.

The CDR3 here is CASSSLGLRNTEAFF. DNA of the CDR3: TGTGCCAGCAGTTCGCTGGGATTACGGAACACTGAAGCTTTCTTT. The V gene is TRBV28, the J gene TRBJ1-1, with no clear D. The CDR3 has 15 amino acids. V lost 4 bases to trimming and J lost 1 base, with 13 bases between them. CDR1 and CDR2 from the germline V gene are MDHEN and SYDVKM.

The chain joins TRBV7-8 to TRBJ1-2; possibly TRBD1 for D (6 bases). V was trimmed by 5 bases and J by 2 bases, leaving 15 bases between them. The CDR3 is made up of 15 amino acids. Germline CDR1 reads SGHVS; CDR2 reads FQNEAQ. CDR3 in amino acids: CASSQEQGRNYGYTF. As DNA, the CDR3 is TGTGCCAGCAGCCAAGAACAGGGAAGGAACTATGGCTACACCTTC. Looking up the rest from reference TRBV7-8 and TRBJ1-2 gives the full variable domain: GAGVSQSPRYKVAKRGQDVALRCDPISGHVSLFWYQQALGQGPEFLTYFQNEAQLDKSGLPSDRFFAERPEGSVSTLKIQRTQQEDSAVYLCASSQEQGRNYGYTFGSGTRLTVV.

The chain joins TRBV19 to TRBJ2-7, with no clear D. Per the germline V gene, CDR1 is LNHDA and CDR2 is SQIVND (reference sequence). Trimming stripped 1 base from V and 2 bases from J, with 15 bases between. The CDR3 runs 16 residues. The CDR3 region is CASSIAASPSAYEQYF. The CDR3 region has the DNA TGTGCCAGTAGTATAGCGGCATCCCCGTCGGCCTACGAGCAGTACTTC.

The genes are TRBV6-6 and TRBJ2-7; 7 positions agree with TRBD1. The CDR3 covers 15 residues. Germline V gene sequence: CDR1 MNHNY, CDR2 SVGAGI (reference sequence). With V trimmed by 5 bases and J by 2 bases, 9 bases remained unmatched. CDR3 nucleotide sequence: TGTGCCAGCAGTCTCATCGGGACAGAGACCTACGAGCAGTACTTC. Its translation: CASSLIGTETYEQYF.

The chain links TRBV11-2 to TRBJ2-2; 9 bases agree with TRBD1. In germline, CDR1 is SGHAT, CDR2 FQNNGV. With 5 bases clipped from V and 6 bases from J, the junction kept 7 bases outside the gene matches. CDR3 length equals 15 residues. For the CDR3, the DNA is TGTGCCAGCAGCCCCCCGGGACAGGGAGCCGGGGAGCTGTTTTTT. Amino acids: CASSPPGQGAGELFF.

This chain connects TRBV13 to TRBJ2-2, with 8 bases that match TRBD2. The CDR3 is 15 residues long. Germline trimming cut 3 bases from V and 5 bases from J; bases unmatched to any gene: 5. Germline CDR1 is PRHDT and CDR2 is FYEKMQ (reference sequence). CDR3 protein: CASSLGLVWTGELFF. CDR3 sequence (DNA): TGTGCCAGCAGCTTGGGACTAGTTTGGACCGGGGAGCTGTTTTTT. Full variable domain (remainder filled in from reference TRBV13 and TRBJ2-2): AAGVIQSPRHLIKEKRETATLKCYPIPRHDTVYWYQQGPGQDPQFLISFYEKMQSDKGSIPDRFSAQQFSDYHSELNMSSLELGDSALYFCASSLGLVWTGELFFGEGSRLTVL.

This clonotype was observed a handful of times. The V and J genes are TRBV28 and TRBJ2-5, with a weak D call TRBD2 (5 bases). From germline, CDR1 is MDHEN and CDR2 SYDVKM. The V end lost 2 bases, the J end lost 2 bases, and 12 bases lay between the germline ends. The CDR3 spans 15 residues. CDR3 amino acids: CASSLVASSQETQYF. In DNA, the CDR3 is TGTGCCAGCAGTTTAGTGGCTAGCTCTCAAGAGACCCAGTACTTC.

This clonotype was seen only a few times. V and J are TRBV6-2 or TRBV6-3 and TRBJ1-1; D gene unclear. The CDR3 is made up of 15 amino acids. V lost 2 bases, J lost 4 bases, and 14 bases lay in between. The germline V gene encodes CDR1 MNHEY and CDR2 SVGEGT. CDR3 region: CASSYLQEPGTEAFF. The CDR3 region has the DNA TGTGCCAGCAGTTACCTCCAGGAACCAGGCACTGAAGCTTTCTTT.

This clonotype was counted between two and nine times. V gene TRBV6-5 combines with J gene TRBJ2-1; TRBD1 agrees at 8 bases. Germline V gene lookup returns CDR1 MNHEY and CDR2 SVGAGI. With V trimmed by 2 bases and J by 1 base, 4 bases remained unmatched. This CDR3 region has 16 residues. The CDR3 DNA sequence: TGTGCCAGCAGTTACGCCGGACAGGGTTCCTACAATGAGCAGTTCTTC. Translation gives CASSYAGQGSYNEQFF.